These 17 T cell receptor beta chains share one sample of origin, sequenced in a study of tissue T cells after allogeneic stem cell transplantation. Profiling relied on immunoSEQ multiplex PCR, and the TCRdb table lists in-frame clones only, not all of them. The repertoire holds over 6,500 clones, with less than 55% as singletons. Time point reported: mouse harvest day 7 after allogeneic transplant. Each mouse received 10^7 T-cell-depleted marrow cells plus 10^6 splenic CD5+ T cells by tail vein. The specimen sequenced was lymph node tissue. The receptors were gathered from a female BALB/c mouse given C57BL/6 T cells with graft-versus-host disease after an allogeneic hematopoietic cell transplant.

This clone ranks as large. Germline and genes: mouse. The observed sequence ends 1 residue before the CDR3 terminus, with the missing tail filled in from the germline J gene. The rearrangement links TRBV5 to TRBJ1-1, with a weak D call TRBD1 (5 bases). Germline-derived CDR1 and CDR2 are LGHNA and YNLKQL (reference sequence). There are 14 residues in the CDR3. V was cut by 4 bases and J by 0 bases, with 9 bases left in between. The CDR3 region is CASSPPGQNTEVFF. Incomplete CDR3 DNA: TGTGCCAGCAGCCCCCCGGGACAGAACACAGAAGTCTTC.

A remark on this clone: Gene names refer to mouse genes. The CDR3 extends 1 residue past the end of the read, so its final part is completed from the germline J gene. This chain connects TRBV1 to TRBJ2-4; D ambiguous. The length of the CDR3 is 14 residues. Germline loops: CDR1 NSQYPW, CDR2 LRSPGD (reference sequence). With 0 bases removed from V and 0 bases from J, the gap between germline ends came to 4 bases. The DNA read from the CDR3 is TGCACCTGCAGTGCAGATCATAGTCAAAACACCTTGTAC. Translating gives CTCSADHSQNTLY. The CDR3 in full is CTCSADHSQNTLYF.

Comment on this clone: Gene names and germline refer to mouse. The read ends 1 residue shy of where the CDR3 ends; the end is completed using the germline J gene. V gene TRBV13-1 combines with J gene TRBJ2-7; 9 nucleotides match TRBD2. The CDR3 totals 16 residues. Germline-derived CDR1 and CDR2 are NSHNY and SYGAGN. V shed 1 base and J 0 bases; nucleotides not matched to a gene: 5. The CDR3 DNA, read in part, is TGTGCCAGCAGTGATCTTGGACTGGGGATCTCCTATGAACAGTAC. Protein product: CASSDLGLGISYEQY. The entire CDR3 sequence reads CASSDLGLGISYEQYF.

This clone was seen a handful of times. Mouse gene names apply. The read terminates 1 residue before the CDR3 end, so the remaining end is supplied by the germline J gene. V is TRBV26 and J is TRBJ2-5; 8 bases agree with TRBD1. V gave up 2 bases and J gave up 6 bases; unmatched junction bases: 4. This CDR3 region has 14 residues. Germline assignment: CDR1 KGHPV and CDR2 FQNQEV (reference sequence). The CDR3 bases that were read are TGTGCCAGCAGTCTGACAGGGGGAGTGGACACCCAGTAC. This encodes CASSLTGGVDTQY. The entire CDR3 protein reads CASSLTGGVDTQYF.

For this clone: The listed genes are named as in mouse. The read ends 1 residue early relative to the CDR3; the germline J gene fills the gap. The rearrangement links TRBV1 to TRBJ1-3, with 8 positions matching TRBD1. Trimming at V came to 2 bases and at J to 0 bases, leaving 3 bases not matched to a gene. Germline V gene lookup returns CDR1 NSQYPW and CDR2 LRSPGD (reference sequence). The CDR3 has 16 residues. The CDR3 sequence: CTCSARDRSSGNTLYF. The part of the CDR3 DNA that was read is TGCACCTGCAGTGCAAGGGACAGGTCTTCTGGAAATACGCTCTAT.

With respect to this clone: The genes are named according to mouse. The CDR3 end lies 1 residue beyond the end of the read and is filled in from the germline J gene. The rearrangement joins TRBV13-1 to TRBJ2-1, with TRBD2 identical over 10 bases. The junction had 1 base not matched to a gene; V was cut back by 1 base and J by 3 bases. Per the germline V gene, CDR1 is NSHNY and CDR2 is SYGAGN. The CDR3 has 15 amino acids. CDR3 DNA, as far as it was read: TGTGCCAGCAGTGATAACTGGGGGGGCTATGCTGAGCAGTTC. It specifies CASSDNWGGYAEQF. In full, the CDR3 is CASSDNWGGYAEQFF.

With respect to this clone: Gene names and germline refer to mouse. The read stops 1 residue short of the end of the CDR3; the missing end is completed from the germline J gene. J is TRBJ2-7 and V is TRBV23; TRBD1 is the table's D call, not checked against the DNA. Per germline, CDR1 KGHTA and CDR2 FQNQQP. The CDR3 contains 15 residues. The CDR3 reads CSSSQSGQSSYEQYF. The covered CDR3 bases are TGCTCCAGCAGTCAATCGGGACAGAGCTCCTATGAACAGTAC.

As for this clone: Any gene name here is a mouse gene name. Read sequence stops 1 residue before the CDR3 end, and the germline J gene provides the missing end. The V and J genes are TRBV23 and TRBJ2-5. Per the germline V gene, CDR1 is KGHTA and CDR2 is FQNQQP. CDR3 size: 14 residues. The CDR3 loop is CSSSQPGIQDTQYF. The CDR3 bases that were read are TGCTCCAGCAGTCAACCGGGGATCCAAGACACCCAGTAC.

This clone is classed as large. Gene names are mouse gene names. Read coverage stops 1 residue before the CDR3 terminus; the germline J gene supplies the remainder. The chain is built from TRBV1 and TRBJ2-1, with 10 bases lining up with TRBD2. Losses at the gene ends were 3 bases for V and 4 bases for J; bases not matched to a gene: 3. Germline assignment: CDR1 NSQYPW and CDR2 LRSPGD (reference sequence). The CDR3 sequence is 15 residues long. This chain's CDR3 is CTCSALLGGYAEQFF. CDR3 bases read: TGCACCTGCAGTGCGCTACTGGGGGGGTATGCTGAGCAGTTC.

Notes on this clone: Mouse germline and gene names are used. The CDR3 extends 1 residue past the end of the read, so its final part is completed from the germline J gene. The chain combines TRBV26 with TRBJ1-1; a weak D match, TRBD1 (6 bases). Germline-derived CDR1 and CDR2 are KGHPV and FQNQEV (reference sequence). The V gene lost 4 bases and the J gene lost 1 base, with 7 bases spanning the gap. This CDR3 has 13 residues. The CDR3 reads CASSPDRNTEVFF. Incomplete CDR3 DNA: TGTGCCAGCAGTCCGGACAGAAACACAGAAGTCTTC.

Comments on this clone: Any gene name here is a mouse gene name. The read terminates 1 residue ahead of where the CDR3 ends, so the germline J gene completes it. This chain joins TRBV3 and TRBJ2-7; TRBD1 or TRBD2 may be the D gene (5 bases each). V gave up 0 bases and J gave up 7 bases, with 7 bases separating them. The CDR3 has 12 amino acids. CDR1 and CDR2 from the germline V gene are SNHLY and FYNGKV (reference sequence). The sequenced part of the CDR3 DNA is TGTGCCAGCAGCTTAGCGGGGCGGGAACAGTAC. Its translation is CASSLAGREQY. The entire CDR3 sequence reads CASSLAGREQYF.

As concerns this clone: The junction departs from germline at one end; a sequencing error may be responsible. The gene names given are mouse names. The DNA read from the CDR3 is TGTACCAGCAGCTCGGGGGGACCTAGTCAAAACACCTTGTAC. It specifies CTSSSGGPSQNTLY. The CDR3 in its entirety is CTSSSGGPSQNTLYF. The rearrangement uses TRBV4 and TRBJ2-4, with D perhaps TRBD2 (6 bases). The DNA ends 1 residue before the CDR3 does, and the rest of the CDR3 is filled in from the germline J gene. The germline V gene has CDR1 LGHDT and CDR2 YNNKQL (reference sequence). This CDR3 has 15 amino acids.

There are a few counts of this clone. Germline and genes: mouse. The read is 1 residue too short to cover the CDR3 end, so that end is filled in from the germline J gene. The chain employs TRBV12-2 and TRBJ1-3; D uncertain. The V gene lost 0 bases and the J gene lost 0 bases, with 5 bases spanning the gap. CDR3 size: 14 residues. Per germline, CDR1 SGHLS and CDR2 HYDKME. The DNA read from the CDR3 is TGTGCCAGCTCTCTCACAGATTCTGGAAATACGCTCTAT. Translation gives CASSLTDSGNTLY. From start to end, the CDR3 is CASSLTDSGNTLYF.

Worth noting for this clone: Gene names refer to mouse genes. The sequence runs out 1 residue before the end of the CDR3; the remainder is reconstructed from the germline J gene. The V call is TRBV5, the J call TRBJ1-6; 12 nucleotides match TRBD1. TRBJ1-6 is given ORF status, its function remaining uncertain. The CDR3 sequence is 18 residues long. After removal of 1 base from V and 2 bases from J, the junction contained 3 bases not matched to a gene. The V gene's germline CDR1 is LGHNA and CDR2 YNLKQL (reference sequence). CDR3 DNA (partial): TGTGCCAGCAGCCAAGCTGGGACAGGGGGCACCTATAATTCGCCCCTCTAC. Its protein is CASSQAGTGGTYNSPLY. The entire CDR3 protein reads CASSQAGTGGTYNSPLYF.

Concerning this clone: Gene names denote mouse genes. The read comes to an end 1 residue before the CDR3 does, leaving the germline J gene to fill in the end. The chain links TRBV23 to TRBJ1-1; TRBD1 is the table's D call, not checked against the DNA. The CDR3 covers 12 residues. The germline V gene has CDR1 KGHTA and CDR2 FQNQQP. The CDR3 loop reads CSSSQSGGEVFF. The DNA read from the CDR3 is TGCTCCAGCAGTCAATCAGGGGGTGAAGTCTTC.

Worth noting for this clone: Gene labels here are mouse ones. The DNA ends 1 residue before the CDR3 does, and the rest of the CDR3 is filled in from the germline J gene. This chain joins TRBV3 and TRBJ1-4; a possible D gene is TRBD1 (5 bases). CDR1 is SNHLY and CDR2 is FYNGKV in the germline V gene (reference sequence). The ends were cut back, 6 bases at V and 5 bases at J, with 7 bases in the middle. This CDR3 comprises 12 residues. The CDR3 reads CASRRQNERLFF. The CDR3 bases that were read are TGTGCCAGCAGACGACAGAACGAAAGATTATTT. Filled out from reference TRBV3 and TRBJ1-4, the complete variable domain reads GPKVLQIPSHQIIDMGQMVTLNCDPVSNHLYFYWYKQILGQQMEFLVNFYNGKVMEKSKLFKDQFSVERPDGSYFTLKIQPTALEDSAVYFCASRRQNERLFFGHGTKLSVL.

On this clone: Each gene name is a mouse one. The CDR3 is cut off 1 residue early in the read; its end comes from the germline J gene. V and J are TRBV14 and TRBJ1-4; D gene uncertain. This CDR3 comprises 13 residues. Germline V CDR1 and CDR2: SGHDT, FRDEAV. Trimming took off 5 bases at V and 2 bases at J, with 7 bases between the two ends. The sequenced part of the CDR3 DNA is TGTGCCAGCAGAGGGCAGTCCAACGAAAGATTATTT. Protein: CASRGQSNERLF. The full CDR3 reads CASRGQSNERLFF.